Shown below are 30 T cell receptor beta chains from a single sample sequenced in a study of OX40 agonist ivuxolimab in advanced cancers. The library was generated by the immunoSEQ multiplex PCR assay. TCRdb mirrors the immuneACCESS table, restricted to in-frame sequences. Some clones are absent from its copies; in checked studies, under half trace to an unresolved V gene, and the reason for the others is unknown. For this sample there are about 40,000 clones; approximately 78% appear just once. The ten biggest clones cover roughly 2.7% of the sample. Specimen: CD4+ or CD8+ T cells sorted from blood, collected in a trial of the OX40 agonist ivuxolimab. Every receptor here comes from an adult with an advanced solid tumor such as melanoma, head and neck, liver or kidney cancer.

Here the CDR3 reads CASSSTANAPDTQYF. The CDR3 nucleotides read TGCGCCAGCAGTTCGACTGCAAATGCCCCAGATACGCAGTATTTT. The chain has TRBV5-1 and TRBJ2-3; D unresolved. The length of the CDR3 is 15 residues. Between the trimmed V and J ends, which lost 5 bases and 4 bases, there was a span of 17 bases. Germline lookup yields CDR1 SGHRS and CDR2 YFSETQ.

The J gene is TRBJ1-5, the V gene TRBV9; no clear D. The CDR3 is 15 residues long. V lost 0 bases and J 4 bases, leaving 11 bases between the germline ends. Germline CDR1 is SGDLS and CDR2 is YYNGEE. This chain's CDR3 is CASSVGFRQNQPQHF. Written as DNA, the CDR3 is TGTGCCAGCAGCGTAGGGTTCAGACAAAATCAGCCCCAGCATTTT.

V is TRBV18 and J is TRBJ2-3; D possibly matches TRBD1 or TRBD2 (5 bases each). V gave up 3 bases and J gave up 13 bases, with 14 bases separating them. The germline CDR1 and CDR2 sequences are KGHSH and LQKENI. CDR3 length: 12 amino acids. CDR3 region: CASSPGPWREYF. In DNA, the CDR3 is TGTGCCAGCTCACCGGGGCCTTGGCGGGAGTATTTT.

The chain employs TRBV5-8 and TRBJ1-2, with unresolved D. V lost 3 bases and J 7 bases, leaving 10 bases between the germline ends. The CDR3 spans 12 residues. From germline, CDR1 is SGHTS and CDR2 YDEGEE. The CDR3 loop is CASSSIWSGYTF. The CDR3 DNA reads as TGTGCCAGCAGCTCGATTTGGAGTGGCTACACCTTC. Together with reference TRBV5-8 and TRBJ1-2, the CDR3 gives the full variable domain: EAGVTQSPTHLIKTRGQQATLRCSPISGHTSVYWYQQALGLGLQFLLWYDEGEERNRGNFPPRFSGRQFPNYSSELNVNALELEDSALYLCASSSIWSGYTFGSGTRLTVV.

This clone was seen more than once but under ten times. As DNA, the CDR3 is TGTGCCAGCAAAATAACTAGCTCATTGAACACCGGGGAGCTGTTTTTT. Its translation: CASKITSSLNTGELFF. This chain joins TRBV6-6 and TRBJ2-2, with TRBD2 as a possible D gene (6 bases). Germline assignment: CDR1 MNHNY and CDR2 SVGAGI (reference sequence). The CDR3 has 16 amino acids. Trimming pared 7 bases from V and 1 base from J, leaving 16 bases between.

This chain links TRBV13 with TRBJ2-7; 7 nucleotides line up with TRBD1. Germline loops: CDR1 PRHDT, CDR2 FYEKMQ (reference sequence). V gave up 5 bases and J gave up 3 bases; unmatched junction bases: 10. The CDR3 sequence is 15 residues long. CDR3 protein: CASSTTGATLYEQYV. The CDR3 DNA is TGTGCCAGCAGCACCACAGGGGCGACCCTCTACGAGCAGTACGTC.

The chain uses TRBV2 and TRBJ1-3, with D uncertain. Germline-derived CDR1 and CDR2 are SNHLY and FYNNEI. This CDR3 has 14 amino acids. The germline V and J ends were trimmed by 4 bases and 16 bases, with 23 bases remaining between them. The CDR3 coding sequence is TGTGCCAGCAGTGGATTAAGTTTGGCAGGCCGTGTTTATTTT. Amino acid sequence: CASSGLSLAGRVYF.

This chain links TRBV7-6 with TRBJ2-5; 9 positions agree with TRBD2. This CDR3 has 13 amino acids. The germline V gene has CDR1 SGHVS and CDR2 FNYEAQ. The trim removed 8 bases at V and 5 bases at J, leaving 6 bases unmatched. The CDR3 spells CASAGGPDETQYF. Written as DNA, the CDR3 is TGTGCCAGCGCGGGAGGGCCCGATGAGACCCAGTACTTC.

The rearrangement uses TRBV27 and TRBJ2-7, with D tentatively TRBD1 or TRBD2 (5 bases each). The length of the CDR3 is 16 residues. The germline V and J ends were trimmed by 7 bases and 6 bases, with 25 bases remaining between them. Germline values: CDR1 MNHEY, CDR2 SMNVEV (reference sequence). The CDR3 sequence: CASNQGTGSPMGEQYF. CDR3 nucleotide sequence: TGTGCCAGCAACCAAGGGACGGGTTCGCCCATGGGCGAGCAGTACTTC.

The rearrangement links TRBV4-1 to TRBJ1-2; D is uncertain. Per the germline V gene, CDR1 is MGHRA and CDR2 is YSYEKL. Trimming took off 2 bases at V and 6 bases at J, with 19 bases between the two ends. There are 16 residues in the CDR3. Here the CDR3 reads CASSQLYSGILDGYTF. In nucleotides, the CDR3 is TGCGCCAGCAGCCAATTATATTCCGGGATCCTAGATGGCTACACCTTC.

This chain links TRBV5-1 with TRBJ1-1; TRBD1 matches 7 bases. This CDR3 is 13 amino acids long. The trim removed 0 bases at V and 6 bases at J, leaving 2 bases unmatched. Germline V gene lookup returns CDR1 SGHRS and CDR2 YFSETQ. The chain's CDR3 is CASSLGQGAEAFF. The CDR3 DNA reads as TGCGCCAGCAGCTTGGGACAGGGTGCTGAAGCTTTCTTT.

On this clone: Other DNA sequences in the same sample also yield this CDR3. The genes are TRBV6-5 and TRBJ1-1; D gene uncertain. Germline CDR1 MNHEY, CDR2 SVGAGI. The CDR3 covers 15 residues. V was cut by 0 bases and J by 0 bases, with 8 bases left in between. The DNA of the CDR3 is TGTGCCAGCAGTTACTCAAACAGAATGAACACTGAAGCTTTCTTT. Translating gives CASSYSNRMNTEAFF.

The genes are TRBV7-9 and TRBJ2-2; TRBD1 is a possible D gene (6 bases). This CDR3 spans 17 amino acids. The V and J ends lost 1 base and 4 bases respectively, with 16 bases between them. Germline V lookup: CDR1 SEHNR, CDR2 FQNEAQ (reference sequence). As DNA, the CDR3 is TGTGCCAGCAGCTTAGTCCCTCTGGGGGCCAGCACCGGGGAGCTGTTTTTT. Amino acids: CASSLVPLGASTGELFF.

This chain joins TRBV11-3 and TRBJ1-1, with 7 bases identical to TRBD1. J gave up 4 bases and V 5 bases, and 7 bases lay outside the gene matches. The CDR3 sequence is 14 residues long. Germline CDR1 and CDR2: SGHNT and YENEEA. This CDR3 reads CASSTQGSVTEAFF. CDR3 bases: TGTGCCAGCAGCACACAGGGGTCGGTCACTGAAGCTTTCTTT.

This chain links TRBV6-5 with TRBJ2-3; possibly TRBD2 for D (5 bases). V was cut by 0 bases and J by 9 bases, with 10 bases left in between. From germline, CDR1 is MNHEY and CDR2 SVGAGI. The CDR3 runs to 13 residues. CDR3 sequence (DNA): TGTGCCAGCAGTTACTCGCCTAGCCACACGCAGTATTTT. Translated, it gives CASSYSPSHTQYF.

The J gene is TRBJ2-7, the V gene TRBV18; D call uncertain. This CDR3 has 13 amino acids. From germline, CDR1 is KGHSH and CDR2 LQKENI. V lost 6 bases and J lost 2, with 11 bases in between. The CDR3 is CASSSDVTYEQYF. In nucleotides, the CDR3 is TGTGCCAGCTCGTCGGACGTAACCTACGAGCAGTACTTC.

V usage is TRBV7-9 and J usage is TRBJ2-7, with 7 bases matching TRBD2. Germline V gives CDR1 SEHNR, CDR2 FQNEAQ (reference sequence). This CDR3 spans 14 amino acids. V lost 6 bases, J lost 6 bases, and 11 bases stayed unmatched. CDR3 in amino acids: CASSYSGGKGEQYF. DNA of the CDR3: TGTGCCAGCAGTTACTCGGGGGGAAAGGGCGAGCAGTACTTC. Using reference TRBV7-9 and TRBJ2-7 for the parts outside the CDR3, the full variable domain is DTGVSQNPRHKITKRGQNVTFRCDPISEHNRLYWYRQTLGQGPEFLTYFQNEAQLEKSRLLSDRFSAERPKGSFSTLEIQRTEQGDSAMYLCASSYSGGKGEQYFGPGTRLTVT.

In DNA form, the CDR3 reads TGTGCCAGTAGTTGGCTAGCGGGAGGCCACCAAGAGACCCAGTACTTC. Its protein is CASSWLAGGHQETQYF. This rearrangement joins TRBV19 to TRBJ2-5; 11 bases align to TRBD2. J was trimmed by 0 bases and V by 5 bases; bases with no gene match: 5. Germline V CDR1 and CDR2: LNHDA, SQIVND (reference sequence). The CDR3 has 16 residues.

The chain employs TRBV7-2 and TRBJ2-5, with a possible D match to TRBD1 (6 bases). V dropped 5 bases and J dropped 1 base, with 11 bases sitting between them. The CDR3 sequence is 14 residues long. Germline V gene sequence: CDR1 SGHTA, CDR2 FQGNSA. The CDR3 region has the DNA TGTGCCAGCAGCCCTGGGACAATCCAAGAGACCCAGTACTTC. It encodes CASSPGTIQETQYF.

V usage is TRBV15 and J usage is TRBJ1-4; D remains ambiguous. CDR1 LNHNV and CDR2 YYDKDF come from the germline V gene (reference sequence). The CDR3 loop spans 16 amino acids. Trimming cost V 1 base and J 3 bases, with 12 bases left between them. The CDR3 nucleotides are TGTGCCACCAGCAGAGGATCGGCAGGAGCTAATGAAAAACTGTTTTTT. It encodes CATSRGSAGANEKLFF.

This chain joins TRBV7-6 and TRBJ2-3; either TRBD1 or TRBD2 may supply D (7 bases each). With 5 bases removed from V and 6 bases from J, the gap between germline ends came to 21 bases. CDR1 and CDR2 (germline): SGHVS, FNYEAQ. CDR3 length: 16 residues. The CDR3 region is CASSQGVGGGADTQYF. For the CDR3, the DNA is TGTGCCAGCAGCCAAGGGGTGGGAGGGGGCGCCGATACGCAGTATTTT.

A word on this clone: This sample also contains other DNA sequences that code for the same CDR3. The chain combines TRBV2 with TRBJ2-1, with D unresolved. V lost 6 bases, J lost 4 bases, and 4 bases lay in between. Germline V CDR1 and CDR2: SNHLY, FYNNEI. This CDR3 has 11 amino acids. As DNA, the CDR3 is TGTGCCAGCAGCTCTTACAATGAGCAGTTCTTC. This sequence encodes CASSSYNEQFF.

The rearrangement links TRBV6-1 to TRBJ1-3; the D is unclear. This CDR3 has 14 residues. V lost 8 bases to trimming and J lost 0 bases, with 11 bases between them. The V gene's germline CDR1 is MNHNS and CDR2 SASEGT. CDR3 bases: TGTGCCAGCGGGAATGCGGCCTCTGGAAACACCATATATTTT. Protein: CASGNAASGNTIYF.

By its share, this clone is medium-sized (0.01 to 0.1%). The same CDR3 also results from other DNA sequences found in this sample. This sequence joins TRBV6-6 and TRBJ2-1; 9 bases line up with TRBD2. Germline V gene data show CDR1 as MNHNY and CDR2 as SVGAGI (reference sequence). The CDR3 has 14 residues. V gave up 4 bases and J gave up 7 bases; unmatched junction bases: 5. The CDR3 here is CASSLAGVGNEQFF. CDR3 nucleotides: TGTGCCAGCAGTTTAGCGGGAGTGGGGAATGAGCAGTTCTTC.

CDR3 in DNA: TGTGCCAGCAGCTTAGCGCACGGGGCCACCGGGGAGCTGTTTTTT. Translation: CASSLAHGATGELFF. The chain combines TRBV7-3 with TRBJ2-2; D may match TRBD1 or TRBD2 (5 bases each). Germline CDR1 reads SGHTA; CDR2 reads FQGTGA. Trimming pared 2 bases from V and 4 bases from J, leaving 11 bases between. CDR3 length: 15 amino acids.

CDR3 in amino acids: CAWSVFLAGEQYF. The CDR3, as DNA: TGTGCCTGGAGTGTATTTCTGGCCGGCGAGCAGTACTTC. The chain recombines TRBV30 with TRBJ2-7; unclear D gene. Germline CDR1 reads GTSNPN; CDR2 reads SVGIG (reference sequence). The V end was cut by 0 bases, the J end by 6 bases, with 12 bases between. The CDR3 consists of 13 residues. The full variable domain, completed using reference TRBV30 and TRBJ2-7, is SQTIHQWPATLVQPVGSPLSLECTVEGTSNPNLYWYRQAAGRGLQLLFYSVGIGQISSEVPQNLSASRPQDRQFILSSKKLLLSDSGFYLCAWSVFLAGEQYFGPGTRLTVT.

V and J are TRBV11-2 and TRBJ2-2; weak D call: TRBD2 (6 bases). Germline V CDR1 and CDR2: SGHAT, FQNNGV. CDR3 length: 15 residues. V dropped 0 bases and J dropped 6 bases, with 11 bases sitting between them. The CDR3 here is CASSLDPGSPGELFF. The CDR3 nucleotides read TGTGCCAGCAGCTTAGATCCCGGGAGTCCCGGGGAGCTGTTTTTT.

The chain couples TRBV25-1 to TRBJ2-5, with D possibly being TRBD1 (7 bases). Trimming removed 3 bases at V and 5 bases at J, with 16 bases between. The CDR3 has 15 residues. Germline V gene data show CDR1 as MGHDK and CDR2 as SYGVNS. CDR3 DNA sequence: TGTGCCAGCAGTGACCCCAGGGGGGCGAGCGAGACCCAGTACTTC. Protein sequence: CASSDPRGASETQYF. Drawing the rest from reference TRBV25-1 and TRBJ2-5, the complete variable domain is EADIYQTPRYLVIGTGKKITLECSQTMGHDKMYWYQQDPGMELHLIHYSYGVNSTEKGDLSSESTVSRIRTEHFPLTLESARPSHTSQYLCASSDPRGASETQYFGPGTRLLVL.

The V call is TRBV9, the J call TRBJ2-1; TRBD2 agrees at 10 bases. The germline CDR1 and CDR2 sequences are SGDLS and YYNGEE. The length of the CDR3 is 16 residues. Trimming took 4 bases from V and 3 from J; bases not matched to a gene: 7. The CDR3 protein is CASSPSGSGFYNEQFF. The CDR3 coding sequence is TGTGCCAGCAGCCCTAGCGGGAGTGGGTTCTACAATGAGCAGTTCTTC.

This clone was counted a few times. The rearrangement links TRBV9 to TRBJ2-3, with D perhaps matching TRBD2 (6 bases). V dropped 4 bases and J dropped 4 bases, with 16 bases sitting between them. The CDR3 length is 15 residues. Germline V gives CDR1 SGDLS, CDR2 YYNGEE. CDR3 in amino acids: CASSLSPLAPDTQYF. CDR3 DNA sequence: TGTGCCAGCAGCCTCTCCCCCCTAGCGCCAGATACGCAGTATTTT.